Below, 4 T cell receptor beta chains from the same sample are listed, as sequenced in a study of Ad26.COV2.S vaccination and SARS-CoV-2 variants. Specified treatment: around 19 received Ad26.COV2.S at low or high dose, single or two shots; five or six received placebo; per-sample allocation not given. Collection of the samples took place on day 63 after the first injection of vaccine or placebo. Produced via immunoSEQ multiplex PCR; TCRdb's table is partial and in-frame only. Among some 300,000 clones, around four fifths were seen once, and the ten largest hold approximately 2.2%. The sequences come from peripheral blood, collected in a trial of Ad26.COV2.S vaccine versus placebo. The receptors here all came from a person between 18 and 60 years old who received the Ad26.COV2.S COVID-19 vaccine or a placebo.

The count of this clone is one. The CDR3 DNA follows: TGTGCCAGCAGCGTAGAGAGACGGCCCTCTGGGGCCAACGTCCTGACTTTC. Its protein is CASSVERRPSGANVLTF. The rearrangement links TRBV9 to TRBJ2-6; the D is unclear. The CDR3 length is 17 residues. Germline loops: CDR1 SGDLS, CDR2 YYNGEE. Trimming removed 0 bases at V and 0 bases at J, with 10 bases between.

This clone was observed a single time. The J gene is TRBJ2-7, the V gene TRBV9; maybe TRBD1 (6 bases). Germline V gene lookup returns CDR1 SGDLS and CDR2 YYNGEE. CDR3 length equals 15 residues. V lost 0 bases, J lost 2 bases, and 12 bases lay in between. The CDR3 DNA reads TGTGCCAGCAGCGTAGCTGCAGGGGTAACCTACGAGCAGTACTTC. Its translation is CASSVAAGVTYEQYF.

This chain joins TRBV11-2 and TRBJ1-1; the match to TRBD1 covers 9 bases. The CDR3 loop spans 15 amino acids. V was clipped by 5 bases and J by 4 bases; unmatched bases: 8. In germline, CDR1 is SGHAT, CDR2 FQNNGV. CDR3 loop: CASSPRTGAVTEAFF. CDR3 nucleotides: TGTGCCAGCAGCCCCAGGACAGGGGCGGTCACTGAAGCTTTCTTT.

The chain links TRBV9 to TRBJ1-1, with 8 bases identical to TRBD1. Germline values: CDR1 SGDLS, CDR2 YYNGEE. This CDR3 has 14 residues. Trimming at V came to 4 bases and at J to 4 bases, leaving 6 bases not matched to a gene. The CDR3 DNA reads TGTGCCAGCAGCCCAGGACAGGGAGGCACTGAAGCTTTCTTT. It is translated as CASSPGQGGTEAFF.